A selection of T cell receptor beta chains follows, all from one sample in a study of PD-1 blockade in classical Hodgkin lymphoma. Generated by immunoSEQ multiplex PCR, the TCRdb table keeps only in-frame clones and is missing some. There are tens of thousands of clones in the sample; 83% occur only once, and about 15% lies in the top ten. Sequencing was performed on peripheral blood mononuclear cells (PBMCs), taken before the fourth cycle of nivolumab. The source of these receptors is a human donor with classical Hodgkin lymphoma. Both conserved end residues are trimmed from each CDR3.

j_call	v_call	cdr3_aa
TRBJ2-7	TRBV19	ASSPGQVIYEQY
TRBJ2-1	TRBV30	AWGGTSGPRGEQF
TRBJ2-7	TRBV19	ASSPSRSGGRY
TRBJ2-3	TRBV5-4	ASSRPSSSTDTQY
TRBJ2-7	TRBV7-2	ASSSNRVREQY
TRBJ1-2	TRBV27	ASSFGAGRNYGYT
TRBJ2-7	TRBV29-1	SVSGLAVPYEQY
TRBJ1-5	TRBV11-2	ASSLAQGSGQPQH
TRBJ2-2	TRBV5-1	ASTIRDRTGELF
TRBJ2-1	TRBV10-3	AISESRLAGAEQF
TRBJ2-2	TRBV5-6	ASSSTGTRITGELF
TRBJ2-5	TRBV6-1	ASSDDLALQETQY
TRBJ1-4	TRBV5-5	ASSGPGAVNEKLF
TRBJ2-2	TRBV19	ASSIGTGLLTGELF
TRBJ2-5	TRBV28	ASRGLQGRSVGTQY
TRBJ2-7	TRBV7-2	ASSLWRERYEQY
TRBJ2-2	TRBV4-2	ASSQNLVGELF
TRBJ1-2	TRBV29-1	SVDSTYGYT
TRBJ2-1	TRBV7-3	ASSPTQGSEQF
TRBJ2-7	TRBV27	ASSLGIGYEQY
TRBJ2-2	TRBV29-1	SVAAPNKGKTGELF
TRBJ1-1	TRBV5-1	ASRVSGAQTEAF
TRBJ2-3	TRBV5-1	ASTTDTTDTQY
TRBJ2-1	TRBV7-2	ASGRTSEYNEQF
TRBJ1-5	TRBV19	ASSTDRGGYNQPQH
TRBJ2-7	TRBV6-5	ASSASSYEQY
TRBJ2-7	TRBV10-3	AISEQGFEQY
TRBJ2-7	TRBV9	ASSLGTSSYEQY
TRBJ2-7	TRBV19	ASKGLAGSDEQY
TRBJ2-3	TRBV7-7	ASSLGPGTDTQY
TRBJ2-1	TRBV7-7	ASSLDGLANNEQF
TRBJ2-1	TRBV5-1	ASSLGAEQF
TRBJ2-3	TRBV2	AGGLALPTDTQY
TRBJ1-3	TRBV9	ASSQGAASSGNTIY
TRBJ2-7	TRBV20-1	SARPLYEQY
TRBJ1-1	TRBV6-5	ASSSGLIGAEAF
TRBJ2-7	TRBV5-4	ASSLSGRTYEQY
TRBJ1-2	TRBV6-6	ASSPRQGTYGA
TRBJ1-1	TRBV5-1	ASSSHLPLNTEAF
TRBJ2-1	TRBV7-8	ASSLARLAASNEQF
TRBJ2-7	TRBV5-4	ASSFPGSKYEQY
TRBJ1-5	TRBV4-1	ASSQDGQTNQPQH
TRBJ2-5	TRBV6-6	ASSPNIQYQETQY
TRBJ1-3	TRBV10-3	AISNHSGNTIY
TRBJ2-7	TRBV30	AGRTSHEQY
TRBJ2-5	TRBV5-1	ASNGLAGDTVETQY
TRBJ2-7	TRBV10-2	ASSELYEQY
TRBJ2-1	TRBV21-1	ASCKRGPEQF
TRBJ2-2	TRBV6-6	ASSYGAGGTGELF